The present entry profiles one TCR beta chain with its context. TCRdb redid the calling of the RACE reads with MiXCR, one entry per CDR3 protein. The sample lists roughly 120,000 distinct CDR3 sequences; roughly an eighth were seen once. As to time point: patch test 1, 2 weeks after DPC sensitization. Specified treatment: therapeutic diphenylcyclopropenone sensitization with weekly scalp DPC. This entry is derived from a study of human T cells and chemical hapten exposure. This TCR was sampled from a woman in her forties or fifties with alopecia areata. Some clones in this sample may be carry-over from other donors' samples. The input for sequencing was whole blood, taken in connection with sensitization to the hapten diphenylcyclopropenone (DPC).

The DNA for the CDR3 is TGTGCCAGCGGGGCTGATGCGGGGGGGTACCAAGAGACCCAGTACTTC. As protein: CASGADAGGYQETQYF. V gene TRBV6-5 combines with J gene TRBJ2-5; 9 bases line up with TRBD2. The V gene's germline CDR1 is MNHEY and CDR2 SVGAGI. This CDR3 is 16 amino acids long. J lost 0 bases, V lost 8 bases, and 10 bases had no gene match.